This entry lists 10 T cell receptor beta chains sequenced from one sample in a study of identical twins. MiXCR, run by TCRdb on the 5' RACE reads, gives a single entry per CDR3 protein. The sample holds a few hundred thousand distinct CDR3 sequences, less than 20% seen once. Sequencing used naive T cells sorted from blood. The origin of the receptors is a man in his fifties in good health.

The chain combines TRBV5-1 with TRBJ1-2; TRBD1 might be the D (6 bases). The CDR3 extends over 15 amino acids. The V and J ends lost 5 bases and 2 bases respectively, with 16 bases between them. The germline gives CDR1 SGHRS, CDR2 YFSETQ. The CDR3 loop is CASRSTGNSNYGYTF. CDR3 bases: TGCGCCAGCAGATCCACAGGGAATTCGAACTATGGCTACACCTTC.

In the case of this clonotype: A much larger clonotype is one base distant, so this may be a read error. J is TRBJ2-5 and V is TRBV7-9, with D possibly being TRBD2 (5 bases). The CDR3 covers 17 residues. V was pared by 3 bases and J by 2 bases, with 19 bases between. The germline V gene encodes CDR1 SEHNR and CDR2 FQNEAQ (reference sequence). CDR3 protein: CASSFSEVAMFQETQYF. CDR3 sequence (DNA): TGTGCCAGCAGCTTCTCGGAGGTAGCAATGTTTCAAGAGACCCAGTACTTC.

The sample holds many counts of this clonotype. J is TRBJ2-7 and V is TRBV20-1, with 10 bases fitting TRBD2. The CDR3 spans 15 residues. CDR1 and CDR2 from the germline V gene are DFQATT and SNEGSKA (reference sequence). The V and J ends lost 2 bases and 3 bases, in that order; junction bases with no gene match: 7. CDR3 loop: CSARLAGELFYEQYF. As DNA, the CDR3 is TGCAGTGCTAGACTAGCGGGGGAACTATTCTACGAGCAGTACTTC.

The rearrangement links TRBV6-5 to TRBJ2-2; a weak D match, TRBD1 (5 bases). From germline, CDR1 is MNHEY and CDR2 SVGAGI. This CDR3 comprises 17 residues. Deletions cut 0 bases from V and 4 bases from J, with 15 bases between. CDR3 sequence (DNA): TGTGCCAGCAGTTACTCGAGTATTGCAGGGCCCACCGGGGAGCTGTTTTTT. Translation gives CASSYSSIAGPTGELFF.

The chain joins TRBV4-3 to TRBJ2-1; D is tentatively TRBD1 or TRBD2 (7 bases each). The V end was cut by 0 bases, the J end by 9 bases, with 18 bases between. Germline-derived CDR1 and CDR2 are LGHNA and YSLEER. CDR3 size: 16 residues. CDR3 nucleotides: TGCGCCAGCAGCCAAGAGGGAGGGACAGCGATGGCTGAGCAGTTCTTC. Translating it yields CASSQEGGTAMAEQFF.

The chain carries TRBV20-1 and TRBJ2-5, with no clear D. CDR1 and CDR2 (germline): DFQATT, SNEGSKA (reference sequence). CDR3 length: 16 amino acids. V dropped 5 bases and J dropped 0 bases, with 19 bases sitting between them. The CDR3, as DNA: TGCAGTGCTGGAACCACGGCCGACCTTTACCAAGAGACCCAGTACTTC. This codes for CSAGTTADLYQETQYF.

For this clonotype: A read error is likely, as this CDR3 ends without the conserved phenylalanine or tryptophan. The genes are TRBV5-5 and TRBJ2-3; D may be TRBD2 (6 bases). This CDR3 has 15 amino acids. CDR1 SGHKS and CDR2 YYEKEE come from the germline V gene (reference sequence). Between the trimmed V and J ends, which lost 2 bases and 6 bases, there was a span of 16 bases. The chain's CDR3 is CASSLKGREADTQYL. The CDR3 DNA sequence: TGTGCCAGCAGCTTAAAAGGCAGGGAGGCCGATACGCAGTATTTA.

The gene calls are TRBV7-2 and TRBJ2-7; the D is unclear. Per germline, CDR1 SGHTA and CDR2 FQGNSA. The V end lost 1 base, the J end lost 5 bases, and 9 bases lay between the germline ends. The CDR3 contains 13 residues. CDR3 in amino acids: CASSLEVSHEQYF. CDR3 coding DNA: TGTGCCAGCAGCTTAGAAGTAAGCCACGAGCAGTACTTC. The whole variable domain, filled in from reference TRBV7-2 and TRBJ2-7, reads GAGVSQSPSNKVTEKGKDVELRCDPISGHTALYWYRQSLGQGLEFLIYFQGNSAPDKSGLPSDRFSAERTGGSVSTLTIQRTQQEDSAVYLCASSLEVSHEQYFGPGTRLTVT.

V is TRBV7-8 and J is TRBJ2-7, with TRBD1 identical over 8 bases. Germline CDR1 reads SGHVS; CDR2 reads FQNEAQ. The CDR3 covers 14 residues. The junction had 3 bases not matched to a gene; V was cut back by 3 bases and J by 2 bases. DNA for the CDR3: TGTGCCAGCAGCTTGCCACAGGGGGCCTACGAGCAGTACTTC. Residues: CASSLPQGAYEQYF.

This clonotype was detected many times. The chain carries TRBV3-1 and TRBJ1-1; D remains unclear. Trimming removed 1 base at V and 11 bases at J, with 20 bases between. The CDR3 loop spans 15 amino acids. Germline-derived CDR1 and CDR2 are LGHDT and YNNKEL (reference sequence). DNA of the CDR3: TGTGCCAGCAGCCAAGCGACATTTCCCCGAATTGTCGCTTTCTTT. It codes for CASSQATFPRIVAFF.